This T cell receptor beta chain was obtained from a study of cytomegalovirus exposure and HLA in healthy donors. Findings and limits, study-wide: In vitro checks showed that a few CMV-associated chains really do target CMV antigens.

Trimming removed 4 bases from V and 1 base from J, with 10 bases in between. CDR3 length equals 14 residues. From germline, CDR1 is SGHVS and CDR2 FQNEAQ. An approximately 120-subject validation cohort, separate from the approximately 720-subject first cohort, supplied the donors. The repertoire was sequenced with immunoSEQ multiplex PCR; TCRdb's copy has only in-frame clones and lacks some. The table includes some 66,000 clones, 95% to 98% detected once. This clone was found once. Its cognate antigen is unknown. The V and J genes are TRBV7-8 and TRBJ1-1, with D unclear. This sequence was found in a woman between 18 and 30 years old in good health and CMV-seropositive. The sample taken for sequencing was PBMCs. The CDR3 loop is CASSYRGENTEAFF. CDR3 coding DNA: TGTGCCAGCAGCTACCGCGGAGAGAACACTGAAGCTTTCTTT.